These 3 T cell receptor beta chains were sequenced from one sample in a study of beta chain features in type 1 diabetes. What was sequenced were expressed TCRB transcripts, since all of the isolated RNA had been reverse transcribed. TCRdb's table, derived via immunoSEQ multiplex PCR, lists solely in-frame clones and lacks some. The data contain 970,000 or so clones, roughly a sixth of them singletons. The sequenced sample consisted of naive CD4+ T cells from blood. The receptors stem from a woman aged 18 to 35 in good health.

This chain connects TRBV7-6 to TRBJ2-3; 11 bases align to TRBD1. The ends lost 4 bases at V and 7 bases at J; junction bases unmatched: 10. Per the germline V gene, CDR1 is SGHVS and CDR2 is FNYEAQ. The CDR3 covers 16 residues. This chain's CDR3 is CASSSPRTGGMYTQYF. The CDR3 DNA follows: TGTGCCAGCAGCTCCCCCCGGACAGGGGGCATGTATACGCAGTATTTT.

This clone was recorded a few times. The chain combines TRBV4-3 with TRBJ2-5; 11 nucleotides agree with TRBD2. Unmatched junction bases numbered 5, after V lost 1 base and J lost 4 bases. The germline gives CDR1 LGHNA, CDR2 YSLEER. The CDR3 extends over 16 amino acids. As DNA, the CDR3 is TGCGCCAGCAGCCAAGTCATAGCGGGAGGGCCAGAGACCCAGTACTTC. Translation gives CASSQVIAGGPETQYF.

The table lists this clone with a few counts. V gene TRBV11-2 combines with J gene TRBJ2-7; TRBD2 matches 9 bases. This CDR3 has 15 residues. The V gene end was trimmed by 3 bases and the J gene end by 3 bases; junction bases not matched to a gene: 6. CDR1 and CDR2 (germline): SGHAT, FQNNGV. DNA for the CDR3: TGTGCCAGCAGCTTTCTAGATAGCGGGGGCTACGAGCAGTACTTC. Translating gives CASSFLDSGGYEQYF.